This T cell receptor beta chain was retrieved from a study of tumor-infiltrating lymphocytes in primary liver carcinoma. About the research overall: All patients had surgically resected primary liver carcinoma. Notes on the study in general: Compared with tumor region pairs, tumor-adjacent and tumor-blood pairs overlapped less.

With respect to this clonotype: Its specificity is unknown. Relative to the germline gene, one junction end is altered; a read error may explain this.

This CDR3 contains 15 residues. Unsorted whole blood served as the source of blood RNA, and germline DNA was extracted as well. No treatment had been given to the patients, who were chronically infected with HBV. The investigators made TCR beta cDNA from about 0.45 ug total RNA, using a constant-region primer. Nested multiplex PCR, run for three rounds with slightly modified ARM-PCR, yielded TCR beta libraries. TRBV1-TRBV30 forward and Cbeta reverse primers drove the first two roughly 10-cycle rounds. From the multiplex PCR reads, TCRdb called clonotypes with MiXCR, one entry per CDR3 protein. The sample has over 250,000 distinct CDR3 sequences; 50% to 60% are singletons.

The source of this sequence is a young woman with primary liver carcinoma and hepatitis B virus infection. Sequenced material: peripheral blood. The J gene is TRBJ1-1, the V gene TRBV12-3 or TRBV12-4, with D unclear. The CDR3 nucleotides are TGTGCCAGCAATTTAGGGTGGACGGCGAACACTGAAGCTTTCTTT. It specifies CASNLGWTANTEAFF.